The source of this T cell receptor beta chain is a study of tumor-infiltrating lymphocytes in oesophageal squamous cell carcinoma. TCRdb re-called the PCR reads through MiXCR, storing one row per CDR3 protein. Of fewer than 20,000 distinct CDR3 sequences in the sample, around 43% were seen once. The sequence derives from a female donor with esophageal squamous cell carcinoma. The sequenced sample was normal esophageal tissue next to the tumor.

The CDR3 region has the DNA TGTGCCAGCAGTTACTCGTGGGATCATTCCAACGAGCAGTACTTC. The encoded protein is CASSYSWDHSNEQYF. This rearrangement joins TRBV6-6 to TRBJ2-7, with unresolved D. CDR1 is MNHNY, CDR2 SVGAGI, per germline (reference sequence). This CDR3 comprises 15 residues. Trimming took 0 bases from V and 5 from J, leaving 14 bases between them.